Shown below are 19 T cell receptor beta chains from a single sample sequenced in a study of control samples from healthy donors and cancer patients. Sequenced by immunoSEQ multiplex PCR; TCRdb stores in-frame clones only, minus some. This repertoire shows about 130,000 clones, approximately 90% found once; its top ten account for around 8.1%. The sequencing sample was made of blood. The receptors were gathered from a man younger than 35 in good health.

The chain has TRBV6-6 and TRBJ1-3; D is unclear. The V end lost 1 base, the J end lost 0 bases, and 10 bases lay between the germline ends. Per the germline V gene, CDR1 is MNHNY and CDR2 is SVGAGI (reference sequence). The CDR3 is 16 residues long. In nucleotides, the CDR3 is TGTGCCAGCAGTTACTTAGGAGGGTTCTCTGGAAACACCATATATTTT. This encodes CASSYLGGFSGNTIYF.

The V and J genes are TRBV11-2 and TRBJ2-3; D is ambiguous. V was shortened by 5 bases and J by 3 bases, with 6 bases between the two germline ends. CDR3 size: 12 residues. Germline CDR1 is SGHAT and CDR2 is FQNNGV. The CDR3, as DNA: TGTGCCAGCAGCGATGGGACAGATACGCAGTATTTT. Translated, it gives CASSDGTDTQYF.

This chain links TRBV3-1 (or the pseudogene TRBV3-2) with TRBJ2-5, with 8 bases that match TRBD1. Germline V gene sequence: CDR1 LGHDT, CDR2 YNNKEL (reference sequence). The CDR3 length is 14 residues. The trim removed 4 bases at V and 3 bases at J, leaving 4 bases unmatched. The DNA of the CDR3 is TGTGCCAGCAGCCCGTGGACAGGGAAAGAGACCCAGTACTTC. Protein product: CASSPWTGKETQYF.

The V gene is TRBV27, the J gene TRBJ2-5; D is perhaps TRBD1 (5 bases). Germline CDR1 MNHEY, CDR2 SMNVEV (reference sequence). CDR3 length equals 13 residues. With 6 bases removed from V and 2 bases from J, the gap between germline ends came to 10 bases. The CDR3 DNA is TGTGCCAGCAGCCAAGGACATCAAGAGACCCAGTACTTC. As protein: CASSQGHQETQYF.

This rearrangement joins TRBV15 to TRBJ1-6, with a tentative D call TRBD1 (6 bases). Germline CDR1 LNHNV, CDR2 YYDKDF (reference sequence). V lost 5 bases and J lost 14, with 16 bases in between. The CDR3 runs to 13 residues. The CDR3: CATSAPGVLTLHF. As DNA, the CDR3 is TGTGCCACCAGCGCCCCAGGGGTGCTAACCCTCCACTTT.

The V and J genes are TRBV6-5 and TRBJ1-5; D gene uncertain. The CDR3 runs to 15 residues. V was pared by 5 bases and J by 3 bases, with 14 bases between. Looked up from germline, CDR1 is MNHEY and CDR2 is SVGAGI. CDR3 protein: CASSPEGATNQPQHF. CDR3 nucleotides: TGTGCCAGCAGTCCCGAGGGAGCCACCAATCAGCCCCAGCATTTT.

This clone turned up a few times. The rearrangement joins TRBV6-1 to TRBJ1-2; maybe TRBD1 (6 bases). Germline V gives CDR1 MNHNS, CDR2 SASEGT. V was shortened by 1 base and J by 9 bases, with 18 bases between the two germline ends. The CDR3 length is 15 residues. The CDR3 sequence: CASSEEDSGSYSYTF. CDR3 coding DNA: TGTGCCAGCAGTGAAGAGGACAGTGGGAGTTATAGCTACACCTTC.

The chain recombines TRBV3-1 (or the pseudogene TRBV3-2) with TRBJ2-5; no firm D call. The germline CDR1 and CDR2 sequences are LGHDT and YNNKEL (reference sequence). V lost 2 bases to trimming and J lost 5 bases, with 6 bases between them. The CDR3 runs to 12 residues. CDR3 in amino acids: CASSQRVETQYF. The CDR3 nucleotides are TGTGCCAGCAGCCAACGAGTTGAGACCCAGTACTTC.

The rearrangement uses TRBV19 and TRBJ1-5, with 8 nucleotides matching TRBD1. Germline-derived CDR1 and CDR2 are LNHDA and SQIVND (reference sequence). The CDR3 sequence is 19 residues long. Trimming cost V 4 bases and J 1 base; bases outside gene matches: 15. CDR3 amino acids: CASSNHRDRRPWSNQPQHF. Here the CDR3 DNA reads TGTGCCAGTAGTAACCACCGGGACAGGCGTCCGTGGAGCAATCAGCCCCAGCATTTT.

J is TRBJ2-5 and V is TRBV12-3 or TRBV12-4; D possibly corresponds to TRBD1 (5 bases). V dropped 3 bases and J dropped 2 bases, with 7 bases sitting between them. The CDR3 length is 13 residues. CDR3 residues: CASSFQGQETQYF. The CDR3 DNA reads TGTGCCAGCAGTTTCCAGGGTCAAGAGACCCAGTACTTC.

Comment on this clone: This sample includes further DNA sequences coding for the same CDR3. The CDR3 loop reads CASSLGQMNTEAFF. The CDR3 nucleotides are TGTGCCAGCAGCTTGGGGCAGATGAACACTGAAGCTTTCTTT. J is TRBJ1-1 and V is TRBV7-9; D is perhaps TRBD1 (5 bases). Looked up from germline, CDR1 is SEHNR and CDR2 is FQNEAQ (reference sequence). V gave up 3 bases and J gave up 0 bases, with 8 bases separating them. This CDR3 region has 14 residues.

This sequence joins TRBV14 and TRBJ1-2; 7 bases fit TRBD1. CDR3 length: 16 residues. The ends lost 3 bases at V and 5 bases at J; junction bases unmatched: 12. CDR1 and CDR2 from the germline V gene are SGHDN and FVKESK. This chain's CDR3 is CASSHQGPTGRYGYTF. CDR3 nucleotide sequence: TGTGCCAGCAGCCACCAAGGTCCGACAGGGAGGTATGGCTACACCTTC.

CDR3 coding DNA: TGTGCCAGCAGTTTTTTGACCTACGAGCAGTACTTC. Translating it yields CASSFLTYEQYF. The chain carries TRBV12-3 or TRBV12-4 and TRBJ2-7; unclear D gene. V was trimmed by 3 bases and J by 2 bases, leaving 5 bases between them. The CDR3 sequence is 12 residues long.

The rearrangement joins TRBV12-3 or TRBV12-4 to TRBJ1-1; D not resolved. The length of the CDR3 is 12 residues. Trimming shortened V by 6 bases and J by 5 bases, and 10 bases separated the two germline ends. The DNA for the CDR3 is TGTGCCAGCAGGGGTCTCTGGACTGAAGCTTTCTTT. Translated: CASRGLWTEAFF.

The gene calls are TRBV6-5 and TRBJ1-4; TRBD1 is a possible D gene (6 bases). Germline CDR1 reads MNHEY; CDR2 reads SVGAGI. Trimming took off 2 bases at V and 7 bases at J, with 17 bases between the two ends. CDR3 length: 16 amino acids. The CDR3 sequence: CASSYSRAGAREKLFF. The CDR3 bases are TGTGCCAGCAGTTACAGTCGGGCAGGGGCCCGTGAAAAACTGTTTTTT.

The CDR3 is CASRGGDRVEKLFF. The CDR3 DNA reads TGTGCCAGCCGCGGTGGGGACAGGGTTGAAAAACTGTTTTTT. This chain connects TRBV5-4 to TRBJ1-4, with TRBD1 matching over 9 bases. Germline V gene data show CDR1 as SGHNT and CDR2 as YYREEE (reference sequence). J lost 7 bases, V lost 7 bases, and 8 bases had no gene match. This CDR3 is 14 amino acids long.

Here the CDR3 reads CASSRDGRSSYEQYF. The CDR3 nucleotides read TGTGCCAGCAGTCGGGACGGAAGGTCCTCCTACGAGCAGTACTTC. The chain links TRBV7-9 to TRBJ2-7; D may correspond to TRBD1 or TRBD2 (5 bases each). V lost 6 bases and J 0 bases, leaving 15 bases between the germline ends. Germline CDR1 SEHNR, CDR2 FQNEAQ (reference sequence). The CDR3 contains 15 residues.

This clone has just a few counts. The chain uses TRBV11-3 and TRBJ2-3, with no clear D. From germline, CDR1 is SGHNT and CDR2 YENEEA. V lost 2 bases and J lost 6, with 9 bases in between. The length of the CDR3 is 13 residues. CDR3 loop: CASSLPPGDTQYF. CDR3 DNA sequence: TGTGCCAGCAGCTTACCCCCTGGGGATACGCAGTATTTT.

This chain uses TRBV10-3 with TRBJ1-2, with TRBD1 identical over 9 bases. Losses at the gene ends were 0 bases for V and 4 bases for J; bases not matched to a gene: 9. The CDR3 has 17 residues. The V gene's germline CDR1 is ENHRY and CDR2 SYGVKD. CDR3 loop: CAISESQTGGRLYGYTF. The CDR3 DNA follows: TGTGCCATCAGTGAGTCCCAGACAGGGGGGCGCCTCTATGGCTACACCTTC.